The rows below give T cell receptor beta chains drawn from one sample of a study of T cell changes during pregnancy in multiple sclerosis. The assay was immunoSEQ multiplex PCR, and TCRdb's table has in-frame clones only and misses some. The data contain tens of thousands of clones, over 80% of them singletons. This specimen consisted of CD4+ T cells from peripheral blood mononuclear cells, obtained after pregnancy. These receptors were collected from a female donor in good health, enrolled as a control in a pregnancy study. The CDR3 runs from the conserved cysteine through the conserved F or W. Each record gives: V gene, D gene, clone size, J gene, CDR3 protein, CDR3 DNA. D genes are given only for firm matches. A row's size may be missing; if present it is once, few, many or a size class.

v_gene: TRBV19
d_gene: TRBD1
abundance: NA
j_gene: TRBJ1-3
CDR3aa: CASSPGTERGNTIYF
CDR3nt: TGTGCCAGTAGTCCGGGGACAGAACGGGGAAACACCATATATTTT

v_gene: TRBV6-5
d_gene: TRBD2
abundance: NA
j_gene: TRBJ2-3
CDR3aa: CASSYSTTSGGTQYF
CDR3nt: TGTGCCAGCAGTTACTCGACTACTAGCGGGGGTACGCAGTATTTT

v_gene: TRBV7-3
d_gene: TRBD2
abundance: NA
j_gene: TRBJ2-1
CDR3aa: CASSSNPRTRGNEQFF
CDR3nt: TGTGCCAGCAGCTCAAACCCCCGGACTAGAGGAAATGAGCAGTTCTTC

v_gene: TRBV14
d_gene: NA
abundance: NA
j_gene: TRBJ1-6
CDR3aa: CASSRLQDSPLHF
CDR3nt: TGTGCCAGCAGCCGCCTACAGGATTCACCCCTCCACTTT

v_gene: TRBV7-2
d_gene: TRBD2
abundance: once
j_gene: TRBJ2-3
CDR3aa: CASSLMWSGGGTTDTQYF
CDR3nt: TGTGCCAGCAGCTTGATGTGGAGCGGGGGGGGAACCACAGATACGCAGTATTTT

v_gene: TRBV5-1
d_gene: TRBD1
abundance: NA
j_gene: TRBJ1-4
CDR3aa: CASSSGGATTNEKLFF
CDR3nt: TGCGCCAGCAGCTCAGGGGGCGCGACAACTAATGAAAAACTGTTTTTT

v_gene: TRBV2
d_gene: NA
abundance: NA
j_gene: TRBJ1-2
CDR3aa: CASSAQPNYGYTF
CDR3nt: TGTGCCAGCAGTGCACAGCCTAACTATGGCTACACCTTC

v_gene: TRBV11-2
d_gene: TRBD2
abundance: NA
j_gene: TRBJ2-3
CDR3aa: CASSLDHGGGRGDTQYF
CDR3nt: TGTGCCAGCAGCTTAGATCATGGCGGGGGGCGGGGGGATACGCAGTATTTT

v_gene: TRBV2
d_gene: NA
abundance: NA
j_gene: TRBJ1-1
CDR3aa: CASKTGLLNTEAFF
CDR3nt: TGTGCCAGCAAGACGGGACTTCTGAACACTGAAGCTTTCTTT

v_gene: TRBV6-1
d_gene: TRBD1
abundance: NA
j_gene: TRBJ2-7
CDR3aa: CASTTLDRGYEQYF
CDR3nt: TGTGCCAGCACTACCTTGGACAGGGGCTACGAGCAGTACTTC

v_gene: TRBV7-2
d_gene: NA
abundance: NA
j_gene: TRBJ1-6
CDR3aa: CASSLSPSNNSPLHF
CDR3nt: TGTGCCAGCAGCTTATCCCCAAGCAATAATTCACCCCTCCACTTT

v_gene: TRBV28
d_gene: TRBD2
abundance: NA
j_gene: TRBJ2-1
CDR3aa: CASSLSAGGRLEQFF
CDR3nt: TGTGCCAGCAGTTTATCAGCGGGGGGGCGTCTTGAGCAGTTCTTC

v_gene: TRBV7-9
d_gene: NA
abundance: once
j_gene: TRBJ1-3
CDR3aa: CASSLGGFGNTIYF
CDR3nt: TGTGCCAGCAGCTTAGGGGGCTTTGGAAACACCATATATTTT

v_gene: TRBV7-9
d_gene: TRBD1
abundance: NA
j_gene: TRBJ1-3
CDR3aa: CASSFRTGGADTIYF
CDR3nt: TGTGCCAGCAGCTTTCGGACAGGGGGCGCGGACACCATATATTTT

v_gene: TRBV20-1
d_gene: TRBD2
abundance: NA
j_gene: TRBJ2-7
CDR3aa: CAGLAAYEQYF
CDR3nt: TGCGCGGGACTAGCCGCCTACGAGCAGTACTTC

v_gene: TRBV7-3
d_gene: TRBD1
abundance: few
j_gene: TRBJ1-1
CDR3aa: CASSETGGRTEAFF
CDR3nt: TGTGCCAGCAGCGAAACAGGGGGTCGGACTGAAGCTTTCTTT

v_gene: TRBV5-1
d_gene: TRBD1
abundance: NA
j_gene: TRBJ2-7
CDR3aa: CASSLAWGQGAGRPSYEQYF
CDR3nt: TGCGCCAGCAGCTTGGCGTGGGGACAGGGGGCCGGGCGGCCCTCCTACGAGCAGTACTTC

v_gene: TRBV30
d_gene: NA
abundance: NA
j_gene: TRBJ1-5
CDR3aa: CAWSGDTNNQPQHF
CDR3nt: TGTGCCTGGAGTGGGGACACGAACAATCAGCCCCAGCATTTT

v_gene: TRBV28
d_gene: TRBD1
abundance: NA
j_gene: TRBJ2-1
CDR3aa: CASSFDRAQFF
CDR3nt: TGTGCCAGCAGTTTCGACAGGGCGCAGTTCTTC

v_gene: TRBV12-2
d_gene: NA
abundance: NA
j_gene: TRBJ1-2
CDR3aa: CASRQNRGAGYTF
CDR3nt: TGTGCAAGTCGCCAAAACAGGGGGGCTGGCTACACCTTC

v_gene: TRBV18
d_gene: NA
abundance: NA
j_gene: TRBJ1-3
CDR3aa: CASSPRGQASGNTIYF
CDR3nt: TGTGCCAGCTCGCCTCGTGGGCAAGCCTCTGGAAACACCATATATTTT

v_gene: TRBV5-4
d_gene: TRBD1
abundance: NA
j_gene: TRBJ1-3
CDR3aa: CASSQGQGAPGNTIYF
CDR3nt: TGTGCCAGCAGCCAGGGACAGGGGGCGCCGGGAAACACCATATATTTT

v_gene: TRBV10-1
d_gene: TRBD2
abundance: NA
j_gene: TRBJ2-5
CDR3aa: CASMPEAGTSGGACQETQYF
CDR3nt: TGCGCCAGCATGCCAGAGGCCGGGACTAGCGGGGGGGCATGTCAAGAGACCCAGTACTTC

v_gene: TRBV6-5
d_gene: TRBD1
abundance: NA
j_gene: TRBJ2-1
CDR3aa: CASSYEQGNEQFF
CDR3nt: TGTGCCAGCAGTTACGAACAGGGGAATGAGCAGTTCTTC

v_gene: TRBV7-2
d_gene: TRBD1
abundance: NA
j_gene: TRBJ1-1
CDR3aa: CASSLAGTAVNTEAFF
CDR3nt: TGTGCCAGCAGCTTAGCAGGGACAGCGGTTAACACTGAAGCTTTCTTT

v_gene: TRBV6-6
d_gene: NA
abundance: NA
j_gene: TRBJ1-1
CDR3aa: CASSSREPNTEAFF
CDR3nt: TGTGCCAGCAGTTCCAGGGAACCGAACACTGAAGCTTTCTTT

v_gene: TRBV6-4
d_gene: TRBD2
abundance: NA
j_gene: TRBJ2-1
CDR3aa: CASSERLAGGEGQFF
CDR3nt: TGTGCCAGCAGTGAACGACTAGCGGGGGGTGAAGGGCAGTTCTTC

v_gene: TRBV27
d_gene: NA
abundance: NA
j_gene: TRBJ1-2
CDR3aa: CASSVLRGDGYTF
CDR3nt: TGTGCCAGCAGTGTCCTCAGGGGCGATGGCTACACCTTC

v_gene: TRBV5-1
d_gene: TRBD1
abundance: NA
j_gene: TRBJ2-3
CDR3aa: CASSQDRGSDTQYF
CDR3nt: TGCGCCAGCAGCCAGGACAGGGGTTCAGATACGCAGTATTTT

v_gene: TRBV2
d_gene: TRBD1
abundance: NA
j_gene: TRBJ1-1
CDR3aa: CASSDRPGGLNTEAFF
CDR3nt: TGTGCCAGCAGTGATCGGCCAGGGGGCTTGAACACTGAAGCTTTCTTT

v_gene: TRBV27
d_gene: NA
abundance: once
j_gene: TRBJ2-2
CDR3aa: CASSFRSPGELFF
CDR3nt: TGTGCCAGCAGTTTTCGTAGTCCCGGGGAGCTGTTTTTT

v_gene: TRBV4-1
d_gene: NA
abundance: NA
j_gene: TRBJ1-1
CDR3aa: CASSLVGGGTEAFF
CDR3nt: TGCGCCAGCAGCCTGGTGGGGGGAGGCACTGAAGCTTTCTTT

v_gene: TRBV5-6
d_gene: TRBD2
abundance: NA
j_gene: TRBJ2-3
CDR3aa: CASSPPGSGGFTDTQYF
CDR3nt: TGTGCCAGCAGCCCTCCGGGTAGCGGGGGGTTCACAGATACGCAGTATTTT

v_gene: TRBV25-1
d_gene: NA
abundance: NA
j_gene: TRBJ1-2
CDR3aa: CASSDAGRGYGYTF
CDR3nt: TGTGCCAGCAGTGATGCGGGACGAGGATATGGCTACACCTTC

v_gene: TRBV19
d_gene: NA
abundance: NA
j_gene: TRBJ1-5
CDR3aa: CASLWRAGNNQPQHF
CDR3nt: TGTGCCTCCCTCTGGAGGGCAGGGAACAATCAGCCCCAGCATTTT

v_gene: TRBV28
d_gene: TRBD1
abundance: NA
j_gene: TRBJ1-5
CDR3aa: CASSSHHRGQGNQPQHF
CDR3nt: TGTGCCAGCAGTTCCCATCACAGGGGGCAGGGCAATCAGCCCCAGCATTTT

v_gene: TRBV7-2
d_gene: TRBD1
abundance: NA
j_gene: TRBJ1-6
CDR3aa: CASSWGQTNSPLHF
CDR3nt: TGTGCCAGCAGCTGGGGACAGACTAATTCACCCCTCCACTTT

v_gene: TRBV19
d_gene: NA
abundance: NA
j_gene: TRBJ1-2
CDR3aa: CASSLQSPSLYTF
CDR3nt: TGTGCCAGTAGCCTTCAGTCTCCAAGTCTCTACACCTTC

v_gene: TRBV2
d_gene: NA
abundance: NA
j_gene: TRBJ1-3
CDR3aa: CASIYRGGNTIYF
CDR3nt: TGTGCCAGCATCTACCGAGGGGGAAACACCATATATTTT